A single sample is the source of the 20 T cell receptor beta chains below, sequenced in a study of CD8 T cells in ankylosing spondylitis. TCRdb re-called the 5' RACE reads with MiXCR, one entry per CDR3 protein. The data show roughly 230,000 distinct CDR3 sequences, approximately 7.6% seen once. The source material was blood, either unsorted or a sorted T cell fraction (not recorded which). These receptors originate from a female donor with ankylosing spondylitis or in good health (not recorded which).

There are many counts of this clonotype. The chain recombines TRBV20-1 with TRBJ2-3; D call uncertain. The CDR3 has 13 residues. Trimming took off 3 bases at V and 6 bases at J, with 13 bases between the two ends. Looked up from germline, CDR1 is DFQATT and CDR2 is SNEGSKA (reference sequence). The CDR3, as DNA: TGCAGTGCTAGTGGGCCGATGAGGGATACGCAGTATTTT. This gives the protein CSASGPMRDTQYF.

As for this clonotype: Being one base from a much bigger clone, this may be a read error. The CDR3 DNA is TGTGCCAGCAGCGAGACAGAGGGGCAGACCCAGTACTTC. Residues: CASSETEGQTQYF. This chain links TRBV7-3 with TRBJ2-5; D may correspond to TRBD1 or TRBD2 (5 bases each). V lost 5 bases and J lost 6, with 13 bases in between. This CDR3 region has 13 residues. Germline CDR1 and CDR2: SGHTA and FQGTGA.

This clonotype was recorded many times. The chain is built from TRBV12-3 or TRBV12-4 and TRBJ1-5, with 11 bases fitting TRBD1. After removal of 6 bases from V and 1 base from J, the junction contained 2 bases not matched to a gene. The CDR3 loop spans 15 amino acids. Here the CDR3 DNA reads TGTGCCAGCAGACGGACAGGGGGCAGCAATCAGCCCCAGCATTTT. This translates into CASRRTGGSNQPQHF.

This clonotype was seen many times. The genes are TRBV20-1 and TRBJ2-1; D is possibly TRBD2 (6 bases). Trimming took off 1 base at V and 9 bases at J, with 13 bases between the two ends. The CDR3 spans 13 residues. The germline V gene encodes CDR1 DFQATT and CDR2 SNEGSKA (reference sequence). The CDR3 loop is CSARVEGRIEQFF. The CDR3 nucleotides read TGCAGTGCTAGAGTGGAGGGCCGGATTGAGCAGTTCTTC.

This clonotype was seen at least ten times. The chain links TRBV5-1 to TRBJ2-5; no clear D. The CDR3 consists of 13 residues. CDR1 is SGHRS, CDR2 YFSETQ, per germline. Trimming removed 2 bases from V and 2 bases from J, with 7 bases in between. DNA for the CDR3: TGCGCCAGCAGCTTTCTGGATCAAGAGACCCAGTACTTC. This encodes CASSFLDQETQYF.

The chain carries TRBV7-9 and TRBJ2-1, with D perhaps TRBD2 (5 bases). Germline loops: CDR1 SEHNR, CDR2 FQNEAQ (reference sequence). CDR3 length: 17 residues. The V end lost 3 bases, the J end lost 2 bases, and 17 bases lay between the germline ends. In nucleotides, the CDR3 is TGTGCCAGCAGCTTCGATCTTACCGGAGGCCCCTACAATGAGCAGTTCTTC. Its translation is CASSFDLTGGPYNEQFF.

This clonotype has at least ten counts. J is TRBJ2-3 and V is TRBV12-3 or TRBV12-4, with unresolved D. Trimming pared 2 bases from V and 6 bases from J, leaving 12 bases between. The CDR3 runs 14 residues. CDR3 loop: CASSLTLVGDTQYF. The CDR3 DNA reads as TGTGCCAGCAGTTTAACCCTGGTGGGGGATACGCAGTATTTT.

This clonotype was recorded many times. This chain joins TRBV6-2 or TRBV6-3 and TRBJ2-1; tentatively, D is TRBD2 (6 bases). Trimming pared 6 bases from V and 1 base from J, leaving 13 bases between. The CDR3 sequence is 15 residues long. The germline gives CDR1 MNHEY, CDR2 SVGEGT. CDR3 residues: CASRRGGTSYNEQFF. CDR3 nucleotides: TGTGCCAGCAGGAGAGGCGGGACGTCCTACAATGAGCAGTTCTTC.

This clonotype was recorded at least ten times. The chain joins TRBV7-9 to TRBJ2-5; D unresolved. The CDR3 has 12 residues. The germline V gene has CDR1 SEHNR and CDR2 FQNEAQ (reference sequence). Trimming removed 5 bases from V and 5 bases from J, with 9 bases in between. For the CDR3, the DNA is TGTGCCAGCAGCCTTCTGGGCGAGACCCAGTACTTC. Its protein is CASSLLGETQYF.

This clonotype was detected many times. V usage is TRBV7-8 and J usage is TRBJ2-3, with a weak D call TRBD2 (5 bases). The V end lost 1 base, the J end lost 1 base, and 18 bases lay between the germline ends. The CDR3 consists of 18 residues. Germline V gene data show CDR1 as SGHVS and CDR2 as FQNEAQ. This CDR3 reads CASSLGSGLAGRTDTQYF. The CDR3 DNA sequence: TGTGCCAGCAGCTTAGGGTCGGGCCTAGCCGGGCGCACAGATACGCAGTATTTT.

This clonotype was detected ten times or more. This chain links TRBV7-9 with TRBJ2-1; D unclear. V was pared by 5 bases and J by 4 bases, with 18 bases between. The CDR3 spans 16 residues. Germline V gene data show CDR1 as SEHNR and CDR2 as FQNEAQ (reference sequence). CDR3 sequence: CASSTERAPKYNEQFF. CDR3 nucleotides: TGTGCCAGCAGCACCGAAAGGGCCCCTAAATACAATGAGCAGTTCTTC. Looking up the rest from reference TRBV7-9 and TRBJ2-1 gives the full variable domain: DTGVSQNPRHKITKRGQNVTFRCDPISEHNRLYWYRQTLGQGPEFLTYFQNEAQLEKSRLLSDRFSAERPKGSFSTLEIQRTEQGDSAMYLCASSTERAPKYNEQFFGPGTRLTVL.

In its sample, this clonotype was seen many times. The chain uses TRBV5-1 and TRBJ2-7, with D perhaps matching TRBD1 (6 bases). This CDR3 is built from 15 residues. Trimming left V 0 bases short and J 3 bases short, with 13 bases between. Germline V gene sequence: CDR1 SGHRS, CDR2 YFSETQ. The CDR3 DNA sequence: TGCGCCAGCAGCTTGGGACCGGGACACCTCTACGAGCAGTACTTC. Its translation: CASSLGPGHLYEQYF.

This clonotype was seen ten or more times. The V and J genes are TRBV6-1 and TRBJ1-1; TRBD1 might be the D (6 bases). Germline loops: CDR1 MNHNS, CDR2 SASEGT. This CDR3 has 14 amino acids. Trimming cost V 4 bases and J 5 bases, with 14 bases left between them. The CDR3 spells CASSAETGRTEAFF. Written as DNA, the CDR3 is TGTGCCAGCAGTGCCGAAACAGGGCGGACTGAAGCTTTCTTT.

This clonotype was counted many times. The chain is built from TRBV10-3 and TRBJ1-4; TRBD1 is a possible D gene (6 bases). CDR3 length: 14 amino acids. V lost 7 bases and J 7 bases, leaving 16 bases between the germline ends. The germline V gene has CDR1 ENHRY and CDR2 SYGVKD. This chain's CDR3 is CAIIPPGAGEKLFF. In DNA form, the CDR3 reads TGTGCCATCATCCCCCCGGGGGCTGGTGAAAAACTGTTTTTT.

This clonotype has a count of ten or more. V is TRBV6-2 or TRBV6-3 and J is TRBJ2-1; TRBD2 aligns across 11 bases. Germline-derived CDR1 and CDR2 are MNHEY and SVGEGT. The CDR3 consists of 18 residues. Trimming removed 4 bases from V and 6 bases from J; junction bases left unmatched: 14. This CDR3 reads CASSSLPGLAENLNEQFF. CDR3 sequence (DNA): TGTGCCAGCAGTTCGTTACCGGGACTAGCGGAAAATCTCAATGAGCAGTTCTTC.

This clonotype was counted only a few times. CDR3: CSVDRASGHYNEQFF. The CDR3 DNA is TGCAGCGTTGACCGGGCTAGCGGCCACTACAATGAGCAGTTCTTC. V is TRBV29-1 and J is TRBJ2-1; TRBD2 aligns across 7 bases. Germline V lookup: CDR1 SQVTM, CDR2 ANQGSEA. The CDR3 sequence is 15 residues long. Trimming took 3 bases from V and 3 from J; bases not matched to a gene: 8.

This clonotype was seen many times. Here the CDR3 reads CASSFASGRAHEQFF. The CDR3, as DNA: TGTGCCAGCAGCTTCGCTAGCGGGAGGGCCCATGAGCAGTTCTTC. The chain joins TRBV11-3 to TRBJ2-1; 12 bases map to TRBD2. The V gene's germline CDR1 is SGHNT and CDR2 YENEEA. V shed 3 bases, J shed 8 bases, and the junction held 5 bases outside the gene matches. The CDR3 extends over 15 amino acids. Drawing the rest from reference TRBV11-3 and TRBJ2-1, the complete variable domain is EAGVVQSPRYKIIEKKQPVAFWCNPISGHNTLYWYLQNLGQGPELLIRYENEEAVDDSQLPKDRFSAERLKGVDSTLKIQPAELGDSAVYLCASSFASGRAHEQFFGPGTRLTVL.

This clonotype was counted at least ten times. CDR3 amino acids: CASSQVTPSNEQFF. DNA for the CDR3: TGTGCCAGCAGCCAAGTTACCCCGAGCAATGAGCAGTTCTTC. The chain employs TRBV14 and TRBJ2-1; D gene ambiguous. V lost 1 base to trimming and J lost 6 bases, with 10 bases between them. This CDR3 region has 14 residues. Germline V CDR1 and CDR2: SGHDN, FVKESK.

On this clonotype: A much larger clone lies a single base off, so this may be a read error. The chain joins TRBV3-1 to TRBJ1-1; D is perhaps TRBD1 (6 bases). Trimming removed 5 bases from V and 4 bases from J, with 14 bases in between. CDR1 is LGHDT and CDR2 is YNNKEL in the germline V gene (reference sequence). The CDR3 runs to 14 residues. Here the CDR3 DNA reads TGTGCCAGCAGCAAACAGGGACCGGCCACTGAAGCTTTCTTT. It codes for CASSKQGPATEAFF.

This clonotype was seen at least ten times. The chain uses TRBV3-1 and TRBJ1-6; D ambiguous. Germline V gene data show CDR1 as LGHDT and CDR2 as YNNKEL (reference sequence). CDR3 length: 14 residues. Trimming removed 4 bases from V and 7 bases from J, with 11 bases in between. The CDR3 sequence: CASSLEHPNSPLHF. In DNA form, the CDR3 reads TGTGCCAGCAGCCTCGAGCACCCGAATTCACCCCTCCACTTT.